This T cell receptor (beta chain) appears in the sequencing data of a study of blood T cell repertoires in COVID-19. Overall study: Nucleic acid was either cDNA or gDNA, and it came from T cells, B-cell-depleted T cells, or PBMCs.

The CDR3 contains 13 residues. V shed 7 bases, J shed 2 bases, and the junction held 3 bases outside the gene matches. Clones were sequenced by immunoSEQ multiplex PCR, and TCRdb holds only the in-frame ones, with some missing. The table lists about 210,000 clones, about 86% of them singletons, with 8.5% to 10% in the top ten. Ages ranged from roughly 18 to 100 years, with residence in under 25 US areas. The origin of this receptor is a woman aged 45-65 years with acute COVID-19. V is TRBV12-3 or TRBV12-4 and J is TRBJ1-1; 8 bases map to TRBD1. Sequencing was done on a sample of PBMCs or T cells enriched from blood (not recorded which). The CDR3 region has the DNA TGTGCCAGCAATTCAGGGGGCAACACTGAAGCTTTCTTT. Protein product: CASNSGGNTEAFF.